A selection of T cell receptor beta chains follows, all from one sample in a study of T cells in placental villitis. Produced via immunoSEQ multiplex PCR; TCRdb's table is partial and in-frame only. The sample gives around 3,000 clones, about 70% of which show up once; under 20% is in the top ten. The sample comprised placental tissue containing maternal and fetal cells. The receptors here all came from a human patient with infectious villitis; the placental T cells may come from both mother and fetus. The CDR3 runs from the conserved cysteine through the conserved F or W. Fields, in order: D gene, clone size, V gene, J gene, CDR3 protein, CDR3 DNA. The D gene is left open where the match is weak. Size is stated for part of the rows, as once, few or many counts, or as a class when the clone is expanded.

d_call: TRBD2; clone_size: NA; v_call: TRBV5-1; j_call: TRBJ2-4; cdr3_aa: CASSLTSGVDIQYF; cdr3_nt: TGCGCCAGCAGCTTGACTAGCGGGGTGGACATTCAGTACTTC
d_call: TRBD2; clone_size: NA; v_call: TRBV5-4; j_call: TRBJ2-7; cdr3_aa: CASSLAGLAARYEQYF; cdr3_nt: TGTGCCAGCAGCTTGGCCGGACTAGCGGCAAGGTACGAGCAGTACTTC
d_call: NA; clone_size: NA; v_call: TRBV25-1; j_call: TRBJ1-1; cdr3_aa: CASSEWGQNTEAFF; cdr3_nt: TGTGCCAGCAGTGAATGGGGACAGAACACTGAAGCTTTCTTT
d_call: NA; clone_size: NA; v_call: TRBV3-1/TRBV3-2; j_call: TRBJ1-2; cdr3_aa: CASSHTQGPGYTF; cdr3_nt: TGTGCCAGCAGCCATACCCAGGGGCCGGGCTACACCTTC
d_call: NA; clone_size: NA; v_call: TRBV10-3; j_call: TRBJ1-4; cdr3_aa: CAISESGGRNEKLFF; cdr3_nt: TGTGCCATCAGTGAGTCTGGGGGAAGAAATGAAAAACTGTTTTTT
d_call: TRBD1; clone_size: NA; v_call: TRBV9; j_call: TRBJ1-2; cdr3_aa: CASSVASARGAFGYTF; cdr3_nt: TGTGCCAGCAGCGTAGCGAGCGCCAGGGGGGCTTTTGGCTACACCTTC
d_call: TRBD2; clone_size: once; v_call: TRBV27; j_call: TRBJ2-4; cdr3_aa: CASSSGGAKNIQYF; cdr3_nt: TGTGCCAGCAGTTCCGGGGGGGCTAAAAACATTCAGTACTTC
d_call: NA; clone_size: large; v_call: TRBV12-3/TRBV12-4; j_call: TRBJ2-6; cdr3_aa: CASSFYGANVLTF; cdr3_nt: TGTGCCAGCAGTTTCTATGGGGCCAACGTCCTGACTTTC
d_call: NA; clone_size: NA; v_call: TRBV6-5; j_call: TRBJ1-3; cdr3_aa: CASAASRGNTIYF; cdr3_nt: TGTGCCAGCGCGGCGAGTAGGGGAAACACCATATATTTT
d_call: NA; clone_size: NA; v_call: TRBV11-1; j_call: TRBJ1-1; cdr3_aa: CASSTGTVTEAFF; cdr3_nt: TGTGCCAGCAGCACCGGGACGGTTACCGAAGCTTTCTTT
d_call: NA; clone_size: NA; v_call: TRBV6-6; j_call: TRBJ1-1; cdr3_aa: CASSYSDTEAFF; cdr3_nt: TGTGCCAGCAGTTACTCCGATACTGAAGCTTTCTTT
d_call: TRBD1; clone_size: NA; v_call: TRBV7-2; j_call: TRBJ2-7; cdr3_aa: CASNLAGGGYEQYF; cdr3_nt: TGTGCCAGCAACTTAGCAGGGGGCGGCTACGAGCAGTACTTC
d_call: TRBD1; clone_size: NA; v_call: TRBV4-1; j_call: TRBJ1-5; cdr3_aa: CASSQVAGGWQPQHF; cdr3_nt: TGCGCCAGCAGCCAAGTGGCAGGGGGCTGGCAGCCCCAGCATTTT
d_call: TRBD1; clone_size: NA; v_call: TRBV6-6; j_call: TRBJ2-7; cdr3_aa: CASRRDSTYEQYF; cdr3_nt: TGTGCCAGCAGACGGGACAGCACCTACGAGCAGTACTTC
d_call: NA; clone_size: NA; v_call: TRBV5-6; j_call: TRBJ1-2; cdr3_aa: CASSFISGAGYTF; cdr3_nt: TGTGCCAGCAGCTTCATTTCGGGGGCTGGCTACACCTTC
d_call: NA; clone_size: NA; v_call: TRBV11-2; j_call: TRBJ1-2; cdr3_aa: CASSSIFQTAGYGYTF; cdr3_nt: TGTGCCAGCAGCTCCATATTCCAGACAGCCGGCTATGGCTACACCTTC
d_call: TRBD1; clone_size: NA; v_call: TRBV2; j_call: TRBJ1-5; cdr3_aa: CASRRGTGGNQPQHF; cdr3_nt: TGTGCCAGCAGGAGAGGGACAGGGGGGAACCAGCCCCAGCATTTT
d_call: NA; clone_size: NA; v_call: TRBV7-3; j_call: TRBJ2-7; cdr3_aa: CASSLMDKHKQYF; cdr3_nt: TGTGCCAGCAGCCTAATGGACAAACACAAGCAGTACTTC
d_call: NA; clone_size: NA; v_call: TRBV5-1; j_call: TRBJ1-1; cdr3_aa: CASRDRTDNTEAFF; cdr3_nt: TGCGCCAGCAGGGACCGGACAGACAACACTGAAGCTTTCTTT
d_call: NA; clone_size: NA; v_call: TRBV29-1; j_call: TRBJ2-3; cdr3_aa: CSVGLGPTDTQYF; cdr3_nt: TGCAGCGTCGGGCTTGGCCCCACAGATACGCAGTATTTT
d_call: TRBD1; clone_size: NA; v_call: TRBV5-6; j_call: TRBJ1-2; cdr3_aa: CASSAGTGGNYGYTF; cdr3_nt: TGTGCCAGCAGCGCCGGGACAGGGGGCAACTATGGCTACACCTTC
d_call: NA; clone_size: NA; v_call: TRBV10-3; j_call: TRBJ1-5; cdr3_aa: CAISAEGNNQPQHF; cdr3_nt: TGTGCCATCAGTGCTGAGGGGAACAATCAGCCCCAGCATTTT
d_call: NA; clone_size: NA; v_call: TRBV18; j_call: TRBJ2-7; cdr3_aa: CASSPVGHEQYF; cdr3_nt: TGTGCCAGCTCACCAGTAGGGCACGAGCAGTACTTC
d_call: NA; clone_size: NA; v_call: TRBV5-1; j_call: TRBJ2-3; cdr3_aa: CASSREPGLSGSDTQYF; cdr3_nt: TGCGCCAGCAGCAGAGAGCCCGGACTAAGTGGATCAGATACGCAGTATTTT
d_call: NA; clone_size: NA; v_call: TRBV7-9; j_call: TRBJ1-5; cdr3_aa: CASSLSGNNQPQHF; cdr3_nt: TGTGCCAGCAGCTTATCGGGCAACAATCAGCCCCAGCATTTT
d_call: TRBD1; clone_size: NA; v_call: TRBV19; j_call: TRBJ2-5; cdr3_aa: CASSGMKQGAVETQYF; cdr3_nt: TGTGCCAGTAGCGGGATGAAACAGGGGGCGGTGGAGACCCAGTACTTC
d_call: NA; clone_size: NA; v_call: TRBV25-1; j_call: TRBJ2-7; cdr3_aa: CASRDEGPIGREQYF; cdr3_nt: TGTGCCAGCAGGGACGAAGGCCCGATCGGACGCGAGCAGTACTTC
d_call: NA; clone_size: NA; v_call: TRBV25-1; j_call: TRBJ1-2; cdr3_aa: CASSDPSVATSSGYTF; cdr3_nt: TGTGCCAGCAGTGACCCCTCGGTGGCTACTTCAAGTGGCTACACCTTC
d_call: TRBD1; clone_size: NA; v_call: TRBV3-1/TRBV3-2; j_call: TRBJ1-1; cdr3_aa: CASSQMKQGRGEAFF; cdr3_nt: TGTGCCAGCAGCCAAATGAAACAGGGGAGAGGTGAAGCTTTCTTT
d_call: TRBD1; clone_size: NA; v_call: TRBV6-6; j_call: TRBJ2-7; cdr3_aa: CASCRDRTGAYEQYF; cdr3_nt: TGTGCCAGCTGCCGAGATAGGACAGGGGCCTACGAGCAGTACTTC
d_call: NA; clone_size: NA; v_call: TRBV27; j_call: TRBJ1-4; cdr3_aa: CASSLRGRPTNEKLFF; cdr3_nt: TGTGCCAGCAGTTTACGGGGAAGGCCAACTAATGAAAAACTGTTTTTT
d_call: NA; clone_size: NA; v_call: TRBV30; j_call: TRBJ1-1; cdr3_aa: CAWSPTGTTEVFF; cdr3_nt: TGTGCCTGGAGTCCTACGGGGACCACTGAAGTTTTCTTT
d_call: NA; clone_size: NA; v_call: TRBV20-1; j_call: TRBJ2-7; cdr3_aa: CSASSYGGSDYEQYF; cdr3_nt: TGCAGTGCTAGTTCGTATGGGGGCAGCGACTACGAGCAGTACTTC
d_call: TRBD1; clone_size: NA; v_call: TRBV6-6; j_call: TRBJ1-1; cdr3_aa: CASSRGTGGPTEAFF; cdr3_nt: TGTGCCAGCAGCCGCGGGACAGGGGGCCCAACTGAAGCTTTCTTT
d_call: NA; clone_size: few; v_call: TRBV6-5; j_call: TRBJ1-5; cdr3_aa: CASRYRDNQPQHF; cdr3_nt: TGTGCCAGCAGATACAGGGACAATCAGCCCCAGCATTTT
d_call: NA; clone_size: NA; v_call: TRBV7-8; j_call: TRBJ2-7; cdr3_aa: CASSLSGVWNEQYF; cdr3_nt: TGTGCCAGCAGCTTAAGCGGAGTCTGGAACGAGCAGTACTTC
d_call: NA; clone_size: once; v_call: TRBV4-1; j_call: TRBJ1-1; cdr3_aa: CASSQDRKNTEAFF; cdr3_nt: TGCGCCAGCAGCCAAGATCGGAAGAACACTGAAGCTTTCTTT
d_call: NA; clone_size: few; v_call: TRBV4-1; j_call: TRBJ2-5; cdr3_aa: CASSPRLQETQYF; cdr3_nt: TGCGCCAGCAGCCCGAGGCTACAAGAGACCCAGTACTTC
d_call: NA; clone_size: NA; v_call: TRBV6-5; j_call: TRBJ2-7; cdr3_aa: CAIDEMLWNYEQYF; cdr3_nt: TGTGCCATCGACGAGATGTTGTGGAACTACGAGCAGTACTTC
d_call: NA; clone_size: NA; v_call: TRBV7-3; j_call: TRBJ2-2; cdr3_aa: CASSDQSRSVIGELFF; cdr3_nt: TGTGCCAGCAGCGATCAAAGTCGTAGCGTCATCGGGGAGCTGTTTTTT
d_call: NA; clone_size: once; v_call: TRBV11-2; j_call: TRBJ1-6; cdr3_aa: CASSLGSYNSPLHF; cdr3_nt: TGTGCCAGCAGCTTAGGCTCCTATAATTCACCCCTCCACTTT
d_call: NA; clone_size: NA; v_call: TRBV6-2/TRBV6-3; j_call: TRBJ1-4; cdr3_aa: CASSYGGKLFF; cdr3_nt: TGTGCCAGCAGTTACGGTGGAAAACTGTTTTTT
d_call: NA; clone_size: NA; v_call: TRBV6-6; j_call: TRBJ1-6; cdr3_aa: CASSPRTKSGSPLHF; cdr3_nt: TGTGCCAGCAGTCCGCGGACCAAATCGGGATCACCCCTCCACTTT
d_call: NA; clone_size: NA; v_call: TRBV11-3; j_call: TRBJ1-1; cdr3_aa: CASSTQGNTEAFF; cdr3_nt: TGTGCCAGCAGCACCCAGGGGAACACTGAAGCTTTCTTT
d_call: NA; clone_size: NA; v_call: TRBV6-5; j_call: TRBJ1-4; cdr3_aa: CASSYNNEKLFF; cdr3_nt: TGTGCCAGCAGTTACAATAATGAAAAACTGTTTTTT
d_call: NA; clone_size: NA; v_call: TRBV5-6; j_call: TRBJ1-1; cdr3_aa: CASSLDPGSNTEAFF; cdr3_nt: TGTGCCAGCAGCTTGGATCCGGGATCGAACACTGAAGCTTTCTTT
d_call: TRBD2; clone_size: few; v_call: TRBV19; j_call: TRBJ2-3; cdr3_aa: CASSTLAGGGDTQYF; cdr3_nt: TGTGCCAGTAGTACCCTAGCGGGGGGCGGGGATACGCAGTATTTT
d_call: NA; clone_size: few; v_call: TRBV10-3; j_call: TRBJ1-1; cdr3_aa: CATQGTENTEAFF; cdr3_nt: TGTGCCACCCAGGGGACCGAGAACACTGAAGCTTTCTTT
d_call: NA; clone_size: few; v_call: TRBV9; j_call: TRBJ1-2; cdr3_aa: CASSVVSRGYTF; cdr3_nt: TGTGCCAGCAGCGTAGTCTCTCGAGGCTACACCTTC
d_call: NA; clone_size: NA; v_call: TRBV10-3; j_call: TRBJ1-1; cdr3_aa: CAISEPPNTEAFF; cdr3_nt: TGTGCCATCAGTGAGCCCCCTAACACTGAAGCTTTCTTT
d_call: TRBD1; clone_size: NA; v_call: TRBV6-6; j_call: TRBJ1-2; cdr3_aa: CASSRKTTGTGDGNYGYTF; cdr3_nt: TGTGCCAGCAGTCGAAAAACCACCGGGACAGGGGACGGCAACTATGGCTACACCTTC
d_call: TRBD1; clone_size: NA; v_call: TRBV5-5; j_call: TRBJ1-5; cdr3_aa: CASSPRQGGSQPQHF; cdr3_nt: TGTGCCAGCAGCCCTCGACAGGGAGGGAGTCAGCCCCAGCATTTT
d_call: NA; clone_size: NA; v_call: TRBV12-3/TRBV12-4; j_call: TRBJ2-3; cdr3_aa: CASSLIGDTQYF; cdr3_nt: TGTGCCAGCAGTTTAATTGGAGATACGCAGTATTTT
d_call: NA; clone_size: NA; v_call: TRBV6-5; j_call: TRBJ1-1; cdr3_aa: CASSYFPDNENTEAFF; cdr3_nt: TGTGCCAGCAGTTACTTCCCGGACAATGAGAACACTGAAGCTTTCTTT
d_call: TRBD2; clone_size: once; v_call: TRBV7-2; j_call: TRBJ2-7; cdr3_aa: CASRSSGGPYEQYF; cdr3_nt: TGTGCCAGCAGAAGTAGCGGGGGGCCGTACGAGCAGTACTTC
d_call: NA; clone_size: NA; v_call: TRBV21-1; j_call: TRBJ2-6; cdr3_aa: CASSKDSSGANVLTF; cdr3_nt: TGTGCCAGCAGCAAGGACAGCTCTGGGGCCAATGTCCTGACTTTC
d_call: NA; clone_size: few; v_call: TRBV9; j_call: TRBJ1-4; cdr3_aa: CASSPGVGANEKLFF; cdr3_nt: TGTGCCAGCAGCCCCGGGGTAGGGGCTAATGAAAAACTGTTTTTT
d_call: NA; clone_size: NA; v_call: TRBV21-1; j_call: TRBJ2-1; cdr3_aa: CASSKPTSGAYNEQFF; cdr3_nt: TGTGCCAGCAGCAAACCGACTAGCGGGGCCTACAATGAGCAGTTCTTC
d_call: NA; clone_size: NA; v_call: TRBV4-1; j_call: TRBJ1-4; cdr3_aa: CASSLKGDEKLFF; cdr3_nt: TGCGCCAGCAGCCTAAAAGGGGATGAAAAACTGTTTTTT